A single sample is the source of the 17 T cell receptor beta chains below, sequenced in a study of T cell changes during pregnancy in multiple sclerosis. The protocol was immunoSEQ multiplex PCR, while the TCRdb copy is restricted to in-frame clones and leaves out a portion. The sample holds approximately 120,000 clones; roughly 96% are singletons and the top ten take approximately 0.45%. Sequenced here: peripheral blood, sampled after pregnancy. The receptors were sampled from a female donor with multiple sclerosis, enrolled in a pregnancy study.

The chain uses TRBV11-3 and TRBJ2-1, with D possibly TRBD2 on 6 matching bases. This CDR3 is built from 15 residues. Germline V gives CDR1 SGHNT, CDR2 YENEEA. Trimming removed 5 bases from V and 6 bases from J, with 17 bases in between. The CDR3 DNA follows: TGTGCCAGCAGCCAGCGCGCGGGATCGAGCAATGAGCAGTTCTTC. Residues: CASSQRAGSSNEQFF.

The chain recombines TRBV6-6 with TRBJ1-1; no firm D call. Per the germline V gene, CDR1 is MNHNY and CDR2 is SVGAGI (reference sequence). This CDR3 contains 14 residues. The V and J ends lost 7 bases and 1 base respectively, with 13 bases between them. The CDR3 bases are TGTGCCAGCAAGAATGTTCGGGGGAACACTGAAGCTTTCTTT. Residues: CASKNVRGNTEAFF.

V gene TRBV5-1 combines with J gene TRBJ1-4; unclear D gene. From germline, CDR1 is SGHRS and CDR2 YFSETQ. The CDR3 contains 16 residues. V was pared by 0 bases and J by 3 bases, with 12 bases between. CDR3 in amino acids: CASSLGEAGANEKLFF. The CDR3, as DNA: TGCGCCAGCAGCTTGGGCGAAGCGGGCGCTAATGAAAAACTGTTTTTT.

The V call is TRBV19, the J call TRBJ2-3; D possibly corresponds to TRBD2 (5 bases). V was clipped by 3 bases and J by 2 bases, with 9 bases between them. Germline V CDR1 and CDR2: LNHDA, SQIVND (reference sequence). This CDR3 is 14 amino acids long. The CDR3 spells CASSMAGITDTQYF. In DNA, the CDR3 is TGTGCCAGTAGTATGGCCGGGATCACAGATACGCAGTATTTT. Looking up the rest from reference TRBV19 and TRBJ2-3 gives the full variable domain: DGGITQSPKYLFRKEGQNVTLSCEQNLNHDAMYWYRQDPGQGLRLIYYSQIVNDFQKGDIAEGYSVSREKKESFPLTVTSAQKNPTAFYLCASSMAGITDTQYFGPGTRLTVL.

V gene TRBV19 combines with J gene TRBJ1-5, with 8 nucleotides matching TRBD1. The V gene end was trimmed by 7 bases and the J gene end by 6 bases; junction bases not matched to a gene: 5. The CDR3 length is 13 residues. The germline CDR1 and CDR2 sequences are LNHDA and SQIVND (reference sequence). This CDR3 reads CASTRQGSQPQHF. Written as DNA, the CDR3 is TGTGCCAGTACTCGACAGGGGAGTCAGCCCCAGCATTTT.

This clone was recorded only once. This sequence joins TRBV28 and TRBJ2-3, with a possible D match to TRBD1 (5 bases). CDR3 length equals 16 residues. Per the germline V gene, CDR1 is MDHEN and CDR2 is SYDVKM. Between the trimmed V and J ends, which lost 5 bases and 4 bases, there was a span of 19 bases. CDR3 sequence reads: CASSAFLGASADTQYF. The CDR3 nucleotides read TGTGCCAGCAGTGCCTTTCTTGGGGCGAGCGCAGATACGCAGTATTTT.

The chain uses TRBV7-2 and TRBJ1-2; 7 bases are a match to TRBD1. V lost 6 bases and J lost 3; bases outside the gene matches: 4. This CDR3 is 13 amino acids long. CDR1 and CDR2 (germline): SGHTA, FQGNSA. CDR3 protein: CASSSGTDYGYTF. DNA of the CDR3: TGTGCCAGCAGTTCCGGGACAGACTATGGCTACACCTTC.

This chain uses TRBV2 with TRBJ1-5; 10 bases fit TRBD1. V shed 1 base and J 0 bases; nucleotides not matched to a gene: 6. Per germline, CDR1 SNHLY and CDR2 FYNNEI. The CDR3 sequence is 18 residues long. CDR3 region: CASSEVGTGAYSNQPQHF. The CDR3 DNA reads TGTGCCAGCAGTGAAGTGGGGACAGGGGCGTATAGCAATCAGCCCCAGCATTTT. The whole variable domain, remainder taken from reference TRBV2 and TRBJ1-5, is EPEVTQTPSHQVTQMGQEVILRCVPISNHLYFYWYRQILGQKVEFLVSFYNNEISEKSEIFDDQFSVERPDGSNFTLKIRSTKLEDSAMYFCASSEVGTGAYSNQPQHFGDGTRLSIL.

The gene calls are TRBV5-4 and TRBJ2-2; tentative D call: TRBD2 (5 bases). This CDR3 comprises 15 residues. The V and J ends lost 5 bases and 7 bases respectively, with 18 bases between them. CDR1 and CDR2 (germline): SGHNT, YYREEE (reference sequence). The CDR3 reads CASSLGVSELGELFF. The CDR3 bases are TGTGCCAGCAGTCTTGGCGTTAGCGAGCTCGGGGAGCTGTTTTTT.

The J gene is TRBJ2-7, the V gene TRBV4-1, with TRBD2 as a possible D gene (5 bases). Germline-derived CDR1 and CDR2 are MGHRA and YSYEKL. Trimming cost V 4 bases and J 7 bases, with 17 bases left between them. The CDR3 is 14 amino acids. This CDR3 is CASSPLDISGEQYF. CDR3 nucleotides: TGCGCCAGCAGCCCTCTAGACATATCGGGGGAGCAGTACTTC.

The CDR3: CASSQILPLGQRPYEQYF. Written as DNA, the CDR3 is TGTGCCAGCAGTCAAATACTCCCGTTGGGACAGAGACCCTACGAGCAGTACTTC. The chain carries TRBV7-2 and TRBJ2-7, with 7 positions matching TRBD1. Germline lookup yields CDR1 SGHTA and CDR2 FQGNSA. V trimming: 6 bases; J trimming: 2 bases; junction bases outside the gene matches: 19. This CDR3 is built from 18 residues.

The chain joins TRBV9 to TRBJ2-7; 7 nucleotides match TRBD2. The ends lost 0 bases at V and 0 bases at J; junction bases unmatched: 3. The CDR3 totals 15 residues. CDR1 is SGDLS, CDR2 YYNGEE, per germline. The CDR3 DNA is TGTGCCAGCAGCGTAGAAGCGGGGAGCTCCTACGAGCAGTACTTC. Protein: CASSVEAGSSYEQYF.

The chain carries TRBV19 and TRBJ2-2; TRBD1 is a possible D gene (5 bases). V lost 1 base to trimming and J lost 4 bases, with 13 bases between them. The germline V gene encodes CDR1 LNHDA and CDR2 SQIVND (reference sequence). The CDR3 covers 16 residues. The CDR3 sequence: CASSIVGRVGTGELFF. The CDR3 DNA reads as TGTGCCAGTAGTATAGTAGGCAGGGTTGGCACCGGGGAGCTGTTTTTT.

This rearrangement joins TRBV2 to TRBJ2-2, with a weak D call TRBD1 (7 bases). Trimming removed 4 bases from V and 3 bases from J, with 9 bases in between. The V gene's germline CDR1 is SNHLY and CDR2 FYNNEI. The CDR3 consists of 14 residues. The CDR3 bases are TGTGCCAGCAGTGCCAGGGGGGACACCGGGGAGCTGTTTTTT. This encodes CASSARGDTGELFF. The full variable domain, in which reference TRBV2 and TRBJ2-2 provide the parts outside the CDR3, is EPEVTQTPSHQVTQMGQEVILRCVPISNHLYFYWYRQILGQKVEFLVSFYNNEISEKSEIFDDQFSVERPDGSNFTLKIRSTKLEDSAMYFCASSARGDTGELFFGEGSRLTVL.

This clone is a singleton in its sample. J is TRBJ1-2 and V is TRBV27; TRBD1 might be the D (6 bases). The CDR3 length is 13 residues. The V end lost 9 bases, the J end lost 5 bases, and 16 bases lay between the germline ends. CDR1 and CDR2 from the germline V gene are MNHEY and SMNVEV (reference sequence). The CDR3 protein is CASQGLRAYGYTF. The CDR3 DNA sequence: TGTGCCAGTCAGGGGTTACGGGCGTATGGCTACACCTTC.

The genes are TRBV5-4 and TRBJ1-4, with D perhaps TRBD1 (5 bases). In germline, CDR1 is SGHNT, CDR2 YYREEE (reference sequence). With 4 bases removed from V and 4 bases from J, the gap between germline ends came to 14 bases. CDR3 size: 15 residues. CDR3 sequence (DNA): TGTGCCAGCAGCCTGGGGAGGGGACTTAATGAAAAACTGTTTTTT. It translates to CASSLGRGLNEKLFF. The whole variable domain, remainder taken from reference TRBV5-4 and TRBJ1-4, is ETGVTQSPTHLIKTRGQQVTLRCSSQSGHNTVSWYQQALGQGPQFIFQYYREEENGRGNFPPRFSGLQFPNYSSELNVNALELDDSALYLCASSLGRGLNEKLFFGSGTQLSVL.

V gene TRBV11-2 combines with J gene TRBJ2-1; 8 bases are a match to TRBD2. V gave up 3 bases and J gave up 6 bases; unmatched junction bases: 7. Per germline, CDR1 SGHAT and CDR2 FQNNGV. The CDR3 totals 15 residues. The CDR3 protein is CASSLGTRAPNEQFF. The CDR3, as DNA: TGTGCCAGCAGCTTGGGGACTAGAGCCCCCAATGAGCAGTTCTTC.